Sequencing of this TCR beta chain was carried out in a study of blood T cells in healthy people across ages. Using a J-beta primer mix together with a sample-barcoded 5' primer, a second PCR was run for about 6 to 11 cycles. Each cDNA was tagged by a template-switch adaptor containing 12 random nucleotides. From the 5' RACE reads, TCRdb called clonotypes with MiXCR, one entry per CDR3 protein. In the table there are about 800,000 distinct CDR3 sequences, approximately 25% of which are singletons. The CDR3 sequence is 15 residues long. Germline V gene data show CDR1 as ENHRY and CDR2 as SYGVKD. Trimming shortened V by 4 bases and J by 0 bases, and 10 bases separated the two germline ends. These records were also assigned to another study, of T cells of mothers and their children.

The clonotype originates from a boy under 18 in good health. Sequenced sample: blood. This chain joins TRBV10-3 and TRBJ2-1, with D unresolved. DNA of the CDR3: TGTGCCATCAGTGGAGAGGAGATCTCCTACAATGAGCAGTTCTTC. Its translation: CAISGEEISYNEQFF.